Listed below are T cell receptor beta chains from one sample, sequenced in a study of T cells in localized non-small cell lung cancer. TCRdb's copy holds only in-frame clones and misses some; the assay was immunoSEQ multiplex PCR. The sample yields roughly 1,300 clones, about 20% seen once. Sequencing was performed on lung tumor tissue, taken before any cancer treatment. The origin of the receptors is a male donor aged 60 or over with stage II squamous cell lung carcinoma. The CDR3 runs from the conserved cysteine through the conserved F or W. D genes are given only for firm matches. Not every row has a clone size; where given, it reads once, few, many or a size class.

TRBJ2-7 few TRBV28 TRBD2 CASSLFACGTSGSIPYEQYF TGTGCCAGCAGTTTGTTCGCGTGCGGGACTAGCGGGAGTATCCCCTACGAGCAGTACTTC
TRBJ2-2 . TRBV6-8 . CASSVKGGTGELFF TGTGCCAGCAGTGTGAAGGGTGGGACCGGGGAGCTGTTTTTT
TRBJ2-6 . TRBV25-1 . CASSEFDGTGANVLTF TGTGCCAGCAGTGAATTTGACGGGACTGGGGCCAACGTCCTGACTTTC
TRBJ1-2 . TRBV19 . CASNRPDYGYTF TGTGCCAGTAACCGACCCGACTATGGCTACACCTTC
TRBJ2-3 few TRBV19 . CASSIPPGDTQYF TGTGCCAGTAGTATTCCCCCAGGGGATACGCAGTATTTT
TRBJ2-1 few TRBV9 . CASSEAPDSYNEQFF TGTGCCAGCAGCGAGGCCCCGGACTCCTACAATGAGCAGTTCTTC
TRBJ2-1 large TRBV6-8 . CASSADSYNEQFF TGTGCCAGCAGTGCGGACAGCTACAATGAGCAGTTCTTC
TRBJ2-5 few TRBV15 TRBD1 CATSRGDSGETQYF TGTGCCACCAGCAGAGGGGACAGCGGAGAGACCCAGTACTTC
TRBJ1-3 few TRBV6-8 . CASTSRGADINTIYF TGTGCCAGCACCTCGAGGGGAGCCGACATAAACACCATATATTTT
TRBJ1-5 few TRBV6-8 . CASSYSRGGGNNQPQHF TGTGCCAGCAGTTACTCGAGAGGGGGAGGAAACAATCAGCCCCAGCATTTT
TRBJ1-6 . TRBV7-5 . CASSLGSREGFDSPLHF TGTGCCAGCAGCTTAGGGTCTAGAGAAGGGTTTGATTCACCCCTCCACTTT
TRBJ1-1 . TRBV18 TRBD1 CASSSGGATEAFF TGTGCCAGCTCATCAGGGGGGGCCACTGAAGCTTTCTTT
TRBJ1-5 few TRBV9 . CASSVGSDSNQPQHF TGTGCCAGCAGCGTAGGCTCGGATAGCAATCAGCCCCAGCATTTT
TRBJ1-2 . TRBV6-8 . CASSLQGINYGYTF TGTGCCAGCAGTTTACAGGGTATAAACTATGGCTACACCTTC
TRBJ1-1 . TRBV11-3 . CASSLVLGRGTEAFF TGTGCCAGCAGCTTAGTTCTGGGGCGAGGCACTGAAGCTTTCTTT
TRBJ2-7 medium-sized TRBV11-3 TRBD1 CASSLGPTGNEQYF TGTGCCAGCAGCTTAGGTCCGACAGGGAACGAGCAGTACTTC
TRBJ1-2 few TRBV9 TRBD1 CASRRTGSNYGYTF TGTGCCAGCCGTCGGACAGGGTCTAACTATGGCTACACCTTC
TRBJ1-1 large TRBV6-8 . CASSRTALNTEAFF TGTGCCAGCAGCAGGACAGCGTTGAACACTGAAGCTTTCTTT
TRBJ2-7 . TRBV11-3 . CASSSTGHLAGQYF TGTGCCAGCAGCTCAACGGGACACCTCGCAGGGCAGTACTTC
TRBJ1-2 . TRBV25-1 . CASSPPGPKNDGYTF TGTGCCAGCAGTCCCCCGGGACCAAAGAATGATGGCTACACCTTC
TRBJ1-2 . TRBV9 . CASSVVEGFGYTF TGTGCCAGCAGCGTAGTAGAAGGGTTTGGCTACACCTTC
TRBJ1-5 . TRBV6-8 TRBD1 CASSPDRDQPQHF TGTGCCAGCAGTCCCGACAGGGATCAGCCCCAGCATTTT
TRBJ1-4 few TRBV9 . CASSLGPGSTTNEKLFF TGTGCCAGCAGCTTGGGTCCCGGGAGCACAACTAATGAAAAACTGTTTTTT
TRBJ2-2 . TRBV9 . CASSGLNTGELFF TGTGCCAGCAGTGGTCTTAACACCGGGGAGCTGTTTTTT
TRBJ2-1 . TRBV30 . CAWRGTGAYNEQFF TGTGCCTGGAGGGGGACGGGAGCTTACAATGAGCAGTTCTTC